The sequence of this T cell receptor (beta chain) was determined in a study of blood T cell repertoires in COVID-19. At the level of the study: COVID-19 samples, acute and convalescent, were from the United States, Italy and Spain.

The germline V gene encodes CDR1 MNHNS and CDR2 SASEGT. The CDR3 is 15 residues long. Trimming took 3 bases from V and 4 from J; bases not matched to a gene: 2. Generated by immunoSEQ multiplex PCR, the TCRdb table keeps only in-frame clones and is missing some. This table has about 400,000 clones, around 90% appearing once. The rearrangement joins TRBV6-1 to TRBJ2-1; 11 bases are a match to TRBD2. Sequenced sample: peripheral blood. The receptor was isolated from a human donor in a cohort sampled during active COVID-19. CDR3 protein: CASSEWTSGYNEQFF. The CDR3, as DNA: TGTGCCAGCAGTGAGTGGACTAGCGGGTACAATGAGCAGTTCTTC.